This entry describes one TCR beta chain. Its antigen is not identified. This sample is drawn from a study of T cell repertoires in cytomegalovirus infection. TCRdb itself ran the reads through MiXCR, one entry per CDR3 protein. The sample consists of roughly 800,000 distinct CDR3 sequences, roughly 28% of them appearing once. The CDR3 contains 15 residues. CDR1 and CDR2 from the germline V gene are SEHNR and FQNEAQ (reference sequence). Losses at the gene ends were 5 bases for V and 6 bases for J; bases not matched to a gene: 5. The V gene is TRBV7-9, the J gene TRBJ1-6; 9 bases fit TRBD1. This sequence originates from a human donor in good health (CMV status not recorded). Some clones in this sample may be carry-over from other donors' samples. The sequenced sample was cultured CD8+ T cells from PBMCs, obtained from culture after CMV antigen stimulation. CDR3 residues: CASSPRTGVNSPLHF. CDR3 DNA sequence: TGTGCCAGCAGCCCACGGACAGGGGTTAATTCACCCCTCCACTTT.